The 5 T cell receptor beta chains listed next were all sequenced from one sample in a study of blood T cell repertoires in COVID-19. The assay was immunoSEQ multiplex PCR, and TCRdb's table has in-frame clones only and misses some. The profile shows 200,000 to 250,000 clones, roughly four fifths of them singletons. Specimen: peripheral blood. The receptors stem from a woman aged 40 to 50 with acute or convalescent COVID-19.

The rearrangement joins TRBV6-5 to TRBJ2-2; the D gene is possibly TRBD2 (5 bases). Germline CDR1 MNHEY, CDR2 SVGAGI. The V end was cut by 2 bases, the J end by 7 bases, with 8 bases between. The length of the CDR3 is 13 residues. Written as DNA, the CDR3 is TGTGCCAGCAGTTACCGGGGAGACGGGGAGCTGTTTTTT. Translated: CASSYRGDGELFF.

This rearrangement joins TRBV5-1 to TRBJ1-2; D gene ambiguous. Germline V gene data show CDR1 as SGHRS and CDR2 as YFSETQ. The CDR3 covers 13 residues. The V end lost 0 bases, the J end lost 8 bases, and 11 bases lay between the germline ends. Here the CDR3 reads CASSLAEVQGYTF. The CDR3 DNA sequence: TGCGCCAGCAGCTTGGCCGAGGTTCAGGGCTACACCTTC.

The rearrangement joins TRBV27 to TRBJ2-7, with D possibly matching TRBD1 (6 bases). The CDR3 extends over 15 amino acids. V gave up 6 bases and J gave up 2 bases, with 17 bases separating them. Germline CDR1 MNHEY, CDR2 SMNVEV (reference sequence). CDR3 in amino acids: CASRRSPGAPYEQYF. The CDR3 DNA reads as TGTGCCAGCAGAAGGTCCCCAGGGGCACCCTACGAGCAGTACTTC.

This chain uses TRBV11-2 with TRBJ2-1, with TRBD2 as a possible D gene (6 bases). Germline lookup yields CDR1 SGHAT and CDR2 FQNNGV. The CDR3 is 17 amino acids. V gave up 1 base and J gave up 10 bases, with 23 bases separating them. The CDR3 here is CASSLVRRAPMLGEQFF. Here the CDR3 DNA reads TGTGCCAGCAGCTTAGTGAGGAGGGCCCCCATGCTGGGGGAGCAGTTCTTC. Complete variable domain (other parts from reference TRBV11-2 and TRBJ2-1): EAGVAQSPRYKIIEKRQSVAFWCNPISGHATLYWYQQILGQGPKLLIQFQNNGVVDDSQLPKDRFSAERLKGVDSTLKIQPAKLEDSAVYLCASSLVRRAPMLGEQFFGPGTRLTVL.

This chain connects TRBV18 to TRBJ1-3; 9 positions agree with TRBD1. CDR1 KGHSH and CDR2 LQKENI come from the germline V gene. The CDR3 runs 16 residues. V gave up 0 bases and J gave up 2 bases; unmatched junction bases: 2. The CDR3 loop is CASSPPGQGTGNTIYF. CDR3 nucleotides: TGTGCCAGCTCACCACCCGGACAGGGGACTGGAAACACCATATATTTT.